A selection of T cell receptor beta chains follows, all from one sample in a study of CD8 T cells in ankylosing spondylitis. One entry per CDR3 protein, called by TCRdb with MiXCR from the 5' RACE reads. Seen here are 700,000 or so distinct CDR3 sequences, 15% to 20% observed once, and the top ten hold 15% to 20%. The source material was blood, either unsorted or a sorted T cell fraction (not recorded which). The receptor source for this set is a male donor with ankylosing spondylitis. Both conserved end residues are part of each CDR3. The D gene is left open where the match is weak. For some rows the clone size is stated as once, few or many, or as a class when expanded; others skip it.

NA,TRBD1,TRBV20-1,TRBJ2-7,TGCAGTGCTAGTTGGACAGGGGAAGAGCAGTACTTC,CSASWTGEEQYF
NA,TRBD2,TRBV6-2/TRBV6-3,TRBJ2-1,TGTGCCAGCAGCCCACCGGGGACTAGATACAATGAGCAGTTCTTC,CASSPPGTRYNEQFF
NA,NA,TRBV4-2,TRBJ1-1,TGTGCCAGCAGCCAAGGGGGGCTTGGGACTGAAGCTTTCTTT,CASSQGGLGTEAFF
few,NA,TRBV6-1,TRBJ1-5,TGTGCCAGCAGTGAAAGGGACGAAGTCGGCGGGGTGGATCAGCCCCAGCATTTT,CASSERDEVGGVDQPQHF
NA,NA,TRBV6-5,TRBJ1-2,TGTGCCAGCAGTTACGGGCAGGGAAATAACTATGGCTACACCTTC,CASSYGQGNNYGYTF
NA,TRBD1,TRBV7-6,TRBJ2-5,TGTGCCAGCAGCGCAGAATACGGGACAGGGGGGGAGACCCAGTACTTC,CASSAEYGTGGETQYF
few,NA,TRBV3-1,TRBJ2-2,TGTGCCAGCAGCCAAGACCCCGGACAGGGAGGGGACACCGGGGAGCTGTTTTTT,CASSQDPGQGGDTGELFF
few,NA,TRBV12-3/TRBV12-4,TRBJ1-5,TGTGCCAGCATCGGGGTGACTCAGCCCCAGCATTTT,CASIGVTQPQHF
many,NA,TRBV12-3/TRBV12-4,TRBJ1-2,TGCGCCAGCAGCCCGGACAGAAACTATGGCTACACCTTC,CASSPDRNYGYTF
NA,NA,TRBV11-3,TRBJ2-5,TGTGCCAGCAGCTCCTGGTCGACCCAAGAGACCCAGTACTTC,CASSSWSTQETQYF
NA,NA,TRBV10-3,TRBJ2-2,TGTGCCATCAGTGGCCAGAAGAACACCGGGGAGCTGTTTTTT,CAISGQKNTGELFF
few,TRBD2,TRBV20-1,TRBJ2-1,TGCAGTGCTACAAAACTAGCGGGAGGCTACAATGAGCAGTTCTTC,CSATKLAGGYNEQFF
NA,NA,TRBV7-8,TRBJ1-6,TGTGCCAGCAGCTTAATATCCCAGAGTAATTCACCCCTCCACTTT,CASSLISQSNSPLHF
few,NA,TRBV16,TRBJ1-1,TGTGCCAGCAGCCCACTTCCCGGCGGGGAGGAGGAAGCTTTCTTT,CASSPLPGGEEEAFF
few,NA,TRBV12-3/TRBV12-4,TRBJ2-1,TGTGCCAGCAGTTTAACAGGGGGGGTTTACAATGAGCAGTTCTTC,CASSLTGGVYNEQFF
few,NA,TRBV28,TRBJ2-1,TGTGCCAGCAGTTTTCCTCCTTCTGGGAGCTCCTACAATGAGCAGTTCTTC,CASSFPPSGSSYNEQFF
NA,TRBD1,TRBV30,TRBJ1-2,TGTGCCTGGGTGACAGGGAAGGTTGGCTACACCTTC,CAWVTGKVGYTF
NA,NA,TRBV7-2,TRBJ2-1,TGTGCCAGCAGCTTGGGAGGGGGTCTGTCTGAGCAGTTCTTC,CASSLGGGLSEQFF
few,NA,TRBV5-1,TRBJ1-1,TGCGCCAGCAGCTTGAAACCCCCGAACACTGAAGCTTTCTTT,CASSLKPPNTEAFF
NA,TRBD2,TRBV25-1,TRBJ2-5,TGTGCCAGCAGTGAATTGACTAGCGGGGACCAAGAGACCCAGTACTTC,CASSELTSGDQETQYF
NA,NA,TRBV29-1,TRBJ2-1,TGCAGCGTTGACCAGGATACCTACAATGAGCAGTTCTTC,CSVDQDTYNEQFF
few,NA,TRBV29-1,TRBJ2-6,TGCAGCGTAAATAGCCAATCTGGGGCCAACGTCCTGACTTTC,CSVNSQSGANVLTF
many,TRBD1,TRBV7-9,TRBJ1-2,TGTGCCAGCAGCAGCGACAGGGATCGCTACACCTTC,CASSSDRDRYTF
NA,TRBD1,TRBV9,TRBJ2-3,TGTGCCAGCAGCCCCCAGGGACAGGGGGACACAGATACGCAGTATTTT,CASSPQGQGDTDTQYF
NA,NA,TRBV12-3/TRBV12-4,TRBJ1-1,TGTGCCAGCAGTTTAGGAACCCTGGGGTCTACTGAAGCTTTCTTT,CASSLGTLGSTEAFF
NA,NA,TRBV15,TRBJ2-1,TGTGCCACCAGCAGAGATCGGGGTCGGGGGACGTACAATGAGCAGTTCTTC,CATSRDRGRGTYNEQFF
many,NA,TRBV4-2,TRBJ1-2,TGTGCCAGCAGCCCTGTGGACAGCTATGGCTACACCTTC,CASSPVDSYGYTF
few,NA,TRBV27,TRBJ2-7,TGTGCCAGCAGCCGGACCGCCATAACAGGGTTGGGCTACGAGCAGTACTTC,CASSRTAITGLGYEQYF
NA,NA,TRBV7-7,TRBJ2-1,TGTGCCAGCAATTCCCGGGGGCCTACTAGGGGCTATGAGCAGTTCTTC,CASNSRGPTRGYEQFF
NA,TRBD2,TRBV7-2,TRBJ2-1,TGTGCCAGCGCCACTAGCGGGAGGTACAATGAGCAGTTCTTC,CASATSGRYNEQFF
few,NA,TRBV5-1,TRBJ2-2,TGCGCCAGCAGCTTGAGTAGCGCGAACACCGGGGAGCTGTTTTTT,CASSLSSANTGELFF
many,NA,TRBV6-5,TRBJ1-1,TGTGCCAGCAGTTCCCCCCAGGGAGGTACTGAAGCTTTCTTT,CASSSPQGGTEAFF